This T cell receptor beta chain comes out of a study of T cell responses to AZD1222 COVID-19 vaccine. Using immunoSEQ multiplex PCR, the repertoire was profiled, and TCRdb retains in-frame clones only, with some absent. The data contain some 74,000 clones, 90% of them seen just once; the ten biggest clones take up over 1.1%. Study-wide results and limits: Elevations in Spike-specific TCR breadth and depth followed administration of two AZD1222 doses. Mostly white British, mostly female donors; authors suggested clonal diversity may be underestimated. Scientists sampled the repertoires only once the peak T cell response had passed.

The germline gives CDR1 SGHRS, CDR2 YFSETQ. The CDR3 contains 15 residues. Trimming removed 1 base from V and 5 bases from J, with 13 bases in between. This clone was seen once. Its antigen is currently unknown. The sequencing used peripheral blood, collected 28 days after the second AZD1222 dose. This receptor was identified in an adult who received the AZD1222 COVID-19 vaccine. V and J are TRBV5-1 and TRBJ2-1, with D unclear. The DNA of the CDR3 is TGCGCCAGCAGCTTGTTCCCTCCCACAGACAATGAGCAGTTCTTC. Its translation is CASSLFPPTDNEQFF.